This entry is about one TCR beta chain. These data come from a study of blood T cells in healthy people across ages. A second PCR, run for roughly 7 to 12 cycles, used a sample-barcoded 5' primer plus a J-beta primer mix. TCRdb re-called the 5' RACE reads with MiXCR, one entry per CDR3 protein. The sample includes about 640,000 distinct CDR3 sequences, roughly 41% seen only once; the top ten take around 30%. CDR3 length: 13 amino acids. The germline gives CDR1 ENHRY, CDR2 SYGVKD. V was cut by 2 bases and J by 11 bases, with 15 bases left in between. The specimen sequenced was blood. The chain is built from TRBV10-3 and TRBJ2-5, with a possible D match to TRBD2 (5 bases). This TCR was recovered from a man older than 75 in good health. CDR3 in amino acids: CAISEVSGNEQYF. The CDR3 DNA sequence: TGTGCCATCAGTGAGGTCAGCGGCAATGAGCAGTACTTC.